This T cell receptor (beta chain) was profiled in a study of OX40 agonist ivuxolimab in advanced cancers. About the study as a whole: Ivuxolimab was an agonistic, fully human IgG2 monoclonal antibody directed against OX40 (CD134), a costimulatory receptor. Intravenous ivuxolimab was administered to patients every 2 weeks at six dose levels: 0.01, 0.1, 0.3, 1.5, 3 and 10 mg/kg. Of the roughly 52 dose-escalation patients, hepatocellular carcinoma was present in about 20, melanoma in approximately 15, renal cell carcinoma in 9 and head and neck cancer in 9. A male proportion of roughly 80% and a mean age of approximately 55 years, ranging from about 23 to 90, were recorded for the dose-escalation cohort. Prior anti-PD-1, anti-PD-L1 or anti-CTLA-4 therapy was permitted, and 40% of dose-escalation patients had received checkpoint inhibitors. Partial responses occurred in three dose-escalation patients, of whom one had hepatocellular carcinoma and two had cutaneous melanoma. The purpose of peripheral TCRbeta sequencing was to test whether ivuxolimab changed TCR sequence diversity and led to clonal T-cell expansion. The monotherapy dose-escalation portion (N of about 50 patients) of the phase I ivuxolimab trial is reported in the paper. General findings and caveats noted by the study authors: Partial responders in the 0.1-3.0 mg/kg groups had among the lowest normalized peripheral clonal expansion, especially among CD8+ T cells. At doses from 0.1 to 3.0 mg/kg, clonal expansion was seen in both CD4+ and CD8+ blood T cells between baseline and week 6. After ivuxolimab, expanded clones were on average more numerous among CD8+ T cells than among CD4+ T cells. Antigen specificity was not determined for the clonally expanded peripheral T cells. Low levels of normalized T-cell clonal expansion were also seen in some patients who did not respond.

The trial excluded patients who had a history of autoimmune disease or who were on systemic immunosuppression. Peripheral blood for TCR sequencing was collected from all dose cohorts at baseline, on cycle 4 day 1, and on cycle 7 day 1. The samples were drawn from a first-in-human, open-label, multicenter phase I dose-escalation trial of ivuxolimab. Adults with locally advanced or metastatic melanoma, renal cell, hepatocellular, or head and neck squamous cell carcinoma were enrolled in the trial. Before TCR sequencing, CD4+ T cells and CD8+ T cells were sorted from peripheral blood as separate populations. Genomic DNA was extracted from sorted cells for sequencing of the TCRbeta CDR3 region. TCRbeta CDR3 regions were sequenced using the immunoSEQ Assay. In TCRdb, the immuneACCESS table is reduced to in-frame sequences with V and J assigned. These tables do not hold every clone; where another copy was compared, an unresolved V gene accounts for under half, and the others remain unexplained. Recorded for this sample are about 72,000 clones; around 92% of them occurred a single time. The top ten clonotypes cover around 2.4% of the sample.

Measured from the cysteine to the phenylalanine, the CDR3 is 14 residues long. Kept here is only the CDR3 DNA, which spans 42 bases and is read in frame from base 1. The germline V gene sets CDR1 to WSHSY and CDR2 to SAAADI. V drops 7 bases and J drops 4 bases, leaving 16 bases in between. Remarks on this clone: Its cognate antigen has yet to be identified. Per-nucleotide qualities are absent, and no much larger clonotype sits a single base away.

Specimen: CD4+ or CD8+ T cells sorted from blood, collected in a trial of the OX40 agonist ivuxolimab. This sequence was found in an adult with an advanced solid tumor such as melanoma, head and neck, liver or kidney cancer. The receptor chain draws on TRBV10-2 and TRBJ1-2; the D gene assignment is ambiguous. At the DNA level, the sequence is TGCGCCAGCATCTCTCCCGGGGAAGCCTATGGCTACACCTTC. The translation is CASISPGEAYGYTF.